The entry below gives a single TCR beta chain sequence along with its context. This CDR3 has 16 amino acids. CDR1 is LGHNA, CDR2 YSLEER, per germline. V gave up 0 bases and J gave up 7 bases; unmatched junction bases: 11. The data stem from a study of OX40 agonist ivuxolimab in advanced cancers. Overall study: Patients' therapy was ivuxolimab, an antibody that acts as an agonist of OX40 (CD134). Patients were roughly 83% male with ages about 20 to 79, mean around 58. Earlier treatment with anti-PD-1, anti-PD-L1 or anti-CTLA-4 was permitted, and 30% to 40% had received some.

Assay: immunoSEQ multiplex PCR; the TCRdb copy retains only in-frame clones and omits some. Among around 77,000 clones listed, around 90% were seen once. The rearrangement uses TRBV4-3 and TRBJ1-2; TRBD1 matches 7 bases. The sequence was obtained from an adult with an advanced solid tumor such as melanoma, head and neck, liver or kidney cancer. This material consisted of CD4+ or CD8+ T cells sorted from blood, taken in a trial of the OX40 agonist ivuxolimab. The CDR3 here is CASSQDRGTVFRGYTF. Here the CDR3 DNA reads TGCGCCAGCAGCCAAGATCGGGGGACAGTATTCCGTGGCTACACCTTC.